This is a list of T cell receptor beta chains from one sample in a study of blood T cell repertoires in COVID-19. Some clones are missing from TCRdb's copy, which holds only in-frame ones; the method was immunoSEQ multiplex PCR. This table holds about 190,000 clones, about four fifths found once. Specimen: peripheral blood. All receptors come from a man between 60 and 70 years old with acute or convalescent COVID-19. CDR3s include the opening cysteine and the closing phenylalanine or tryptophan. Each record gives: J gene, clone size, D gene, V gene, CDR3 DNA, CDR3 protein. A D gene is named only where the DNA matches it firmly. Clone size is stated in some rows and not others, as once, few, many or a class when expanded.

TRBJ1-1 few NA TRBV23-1 TGCGCCAGCAGTCCTCCGACAGGCAACACTGAAGCTTTCTTT CASSPPTGNTEAFF
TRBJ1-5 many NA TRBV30 TGTGCCTGGAGCGGGGTGAAGCAGCCCCAGCATTTT CAWSGVKQPQHF
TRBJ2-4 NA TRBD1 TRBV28 TGTGCCAGCAGTTTCACCCAGGGGGTAACCATTCAGTACTTC CASSFTQGVTIQYF
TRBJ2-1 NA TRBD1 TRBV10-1 TGCGCCAACCAGCCTCCGGACAGGGAGGAAGGCAATGAGCAGTTCTTC CANQPPDREEGNEQFF
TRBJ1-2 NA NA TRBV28 TGTGCCAGTAAGAACTTAGGGGGGGCCGTCTATGGCTACACCTTC CASKNLGGAVYGYTF
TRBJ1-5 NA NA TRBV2 TGTGCCAGCGAAGGGGGCAATCAGCCCCAGCATTTT CASEGGNQPQHF
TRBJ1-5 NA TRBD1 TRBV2 TGTGCCAGCAGTGGACAGGGGGACCAGCCCCAGCATTTT CASSGQGDQPQHF
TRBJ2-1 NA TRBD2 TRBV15 TGTGCCACCAGCTCTGGACGCGGGGGGGCGGGCAATGAGCAGTTCTTC CATSSGRGGAGNEQFF
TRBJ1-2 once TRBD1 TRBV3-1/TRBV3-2 TGTGCCAGCAGCCAGAACCGACAGGGGGCACTTGGCTACACCTTC CASSQNRQGALGYTF
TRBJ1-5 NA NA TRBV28 TGTGCCAGCAGTTTATTCAACCCGGGGAGCAATCAGCCCCAGCATTTT CASSLFNPGSNQPQHF
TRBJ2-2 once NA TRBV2 TGTGCCAGCTTATCCCTGAACACCGGGGAGCTGTTTTTT CASLSLNTGELFF
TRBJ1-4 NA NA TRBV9 TGTGCCAGCAGCGTAGTATCGGGGGAGGGACGGGCTAATGAAAAACTGTTTTTT CASSVVSGEGRANEKLFF
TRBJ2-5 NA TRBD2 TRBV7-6 TGTGCCAGCAGCCGCGGGACTATAAGGTACCAAGAGACCCAGTACTTC CASSRGTIRYQETQYF
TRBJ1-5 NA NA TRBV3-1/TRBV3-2 TGTGCCAGCAGCCAAGTGATAAGCCAGCCCCAGCATTTT CASSQVISQPQHF
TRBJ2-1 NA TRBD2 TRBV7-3 TGTGCCAGCAGCTTACGAGCGGGGGGCGCAAGCGATGAGCAGTTCTTC CASSLRAGGASDEQFF
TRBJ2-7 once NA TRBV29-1 TGCAGCGTTGGTCATCAGGCCTCCTACGAGCAGTACTTC CSVGHQASYEQYF
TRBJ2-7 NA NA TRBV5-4 TGTGCCAGCAGCCCTGGGCCAGGTGACGAGCAGTACTTC CASSPGPGDEQYF